One sample yielded the 15 T cell receptor beta chains listed below, sequenced in a study of cytomegalovirus exposure and HLA in healthy donors. PCR involved 60 Vbeta and 13 Jbeta primers. This table comes from immunoSEQ multiplex PCR, and its TCRdb copy is limited to in-frame clones, with some not included. The table lists over 100,000 clones, 8.5% of them singletons. The sequenced sample consisted of PBMCs. The receptors originated from a man in his forties or fifties in good health and CMV-seronegative.

The chain links TRBV5-6 to TRBJ2-2; D is uncertain. Trimming cost V 4 bases and J 2 bases, with 6 bases left between them. This CDR3 is built from 13 residues. From germline, CDR1 is SGHDT and CDR2 YYEEEE. The chain's CDR3 is CASSLKNTGELFF. In nucleotides, the CDR3 is TGTGCCAGCAGCCTAAAAAACACCGGGGAGCTGTTTTTT.

This clone appeared a few times. The rearrangement joins TRBV6-6 to TRBJ1-6, with a tentative D call TRBD1 (5 bases). V was pared by 8 bases and J by 0 bases, with 11 bases between. The CDR3 has 15 residues. Germline V gene lookup returns CDR1 MNHNY and CDR2 SVGAGI (reference sequence). The CDR3 loop reads CASGQGSSYNSPLHF. The CDR3 DNA sequence: TGTGCCAGCGGTCAGGGAAGCTCCTATAATTCACCCCTCCACTTT.

This clone turned up a few times. The rearrangement links TRBV27 to TRBJ2-3; 11 nucleotides line up with TRBD1. V lost 5 bases, J lost 6 bases, and 13 bases stayed unmatched. Germline assignment: CDR1 MNHEY and CDR2 SMNVEV (reference sequence). The CDR3 sequence is 17 residues long. CDR3 bases: TGTGCCAGCAGTACGCTCCCGGGACAGGGGGGCGAGGATACGCAGTATTTT. As protein: CASSTLPGQGGEDTQYF.

This clone was counted a few times. The chain carries TRBV7-9 and TRBJ2-5; TRBD1 agrees at 8 bases. The closer fit of TRBJ2-7 to the DNA end suggests the J call may be wrong. CDR1 SEHNR and CDR2 FQNEAQ come from the germline V gene (reference sequence). The CDR3 totals 14 residues. CDR3 sequence (DNA): TGTGCCAGCAGCTTCGGGACAGGTCGCTACGAGCAGTACTTC. Encoded protein: CASSFGTGRYEQYF.

This clone was observed a few times. V gene TRBV6-1 combines with J gene TRBJ1-4; TRBD1 agrees at 8 bases. The CDR3 runs to 13 residues. Unmatched junction bases numbered 4, after V lost 6 bases and J lost 7 bases. The germline CDR1 and CDR2 sequences are MNHNS and SASEGT. This CDR3 is CASRTGDVEKLFF. The DNA for the CDR3 is TGTGCCAGCAGGACAGGGGATGTTGAAAAACTGTTTTTT.

J is TRBJ2-5 and V is TRBV2, with D perhaps TRBD2 (7 bases). V lost 5 bases and J lost 5, with 24 bases in between. The CDR3 covers 17 residues. Germline lookup yields CDR1 SNHLY and CDR2 FYNNEI. The CDR3 sequence is CASSHPEGGPALETQYF. CDR3 nucleotide sequence: TGTGCCAGCAGTCACCCAGAGGGGGGGCCGGCTCTCGAGACCCAGTACTTC. Using reference TRBV2 and TRBJ2-5 for the parts outside the CDR3, the full variable domain is EPEVTQTPSHQVTQMGQEVILRCVPISNHLYFYWYRQILGQKVEFLVSFYNNEISEKSEIFDDQFSVERPDGSNFTLKIRSTKLEDSAMYFCASSHPEGGPALETQYFGPGTRLLVL.

The rearrangement joins TRBV6-1 to TRBJ1-1; 7 nucleotides agree with TRBD1. Germline V gene sequence: CDR1 MNHNS, CDR2 SASEGT. The CDR3 runs 13 residues. V lost 6 bases to trimming and J lost 6 bases; unmatched junction nucleotides: 7. The DNA of the CDR3 is TGTGCCAGCAGGCAGACAGGGACCCCTGAAGCTTTCTTT. This codes for CASRQTGTPEAFF.

DNA of the CDR3: TGTGCCAGCAGGCGGGGGGGCACGACTGAAGCTTTCTTT. It codes for CASRRGGTTEAFF. V is TRBV7-2 and J is TRBJ1-1, with D possibly TRBD1 on 6 matching bases. Germline V gives CDR1 SGHTA, CDR2 FQGNSA. There are 13 residues in the CDR3. The V and J ends lost 6 bases and 5 bases respectively, with 13 bases between them.

The genes are TRBV6-5 and TRBJ1-5; D is unresolved. The ends were cut back, 5 bases at V and 1 base at J, with 9 bases in the middle. This CDR3 has 14 amino acids. Germline V gene lookup returns CDR1 MNHEY and CDR2 SVGAGI. CDR3 sequence (DNA): TGTGCCAGCAGTGAGTTGGGCAGCAATCAGCCCCAGCATTTT. Amino acid sequence: CASSELGSNQPQHF.

The chain carries TRBV5-4 and TRBJ1-3, with D perhaps TRBD1 (6 bases). Germline V gene lookup returns CDR1 SGHNT and CDR2 YYREEE (reference sequence). Between the trimmed V and J ends, which lost 5 bases and 8 bases, there was a span of 17 bases. The CDR3 spans 14 residues. The CDR3 reads CASRPGVGVDTIYF. The CDR3 DNA is TGTGCCAGCAGGCCAGGGGTAGGGGTAGACACCATATATTTT. The full variable domain, its missing parts supplied by reference TRBV5-4 and TRBJ1-3, is ETGVTQSPTHLIKTRGQQVTLRCSSQSGHNTVSWYQQALGQGPQFIFQYYREEENGRGNFPPRFSGLQFPNYSSELNVNALELDDSALYLCASRPGVGVDTIYFGEGSWLTVV.

This chain joins TRBV4-3 and TRBJ2-7, with D maybe TRBD2 (5 bases). The length of the CDR3 is 14 residues. Deletions cut 4 bases from V and 6 bases from J, with 16 bases between. CDR1 and CDR2 (germline): LGHNA, YSLEER. The CDR3 sequence is CASSPRGFQAEQYF. The CDR3, as DNA: TGCGCCAGCAGCCCAAGAGGGTTTCAGGCCGAGCAGTACTTC.

This clone was detected a few times. J is TRBJ2-7 and V is TRBV5-4, with TRBD2 matching 11 bases. CDR1 and CDR2 (germline): SGHNT, YYREEE (reference sequence). The V segment lost 3 bases and the J segment 3 bases; nucleotides outside the gene matches: 8. The length of the CDR3 is 16 residues. The CDR3 protein is CASSSVSGGAVYEQYF. The CDR3 DNA reads TGTGCCAGCAGCTCCGTTAGCGGGGGGGCTGTCTACGAGCAGTACTTC.

This chain uses TRBV5-4 with TRBJ2-1; 9 nucleotides agree with TRBD1. Germline V CDR1 and CDR2: SGHNT, YYREEE (reference sequence). The J segment lost 4 bases and the V segment lost 0 bases, leaving 2 bases of the junction unmatched. The CDR3 has 15 residues. The CDR3 sequence is CASSLGGQGYNEQFF. In DNA, the CDR3 is TGTGCCAGCAGCTTGGGGGGACAGGGATACAATGAGCAGTTCTTC.

The chain combines TRBV27 with TRBJ1-4; no reliable D call. This CDR3 contains 13 residues. The V end was cut by 5 bases, the J end by 1 base, with 5 bases between. Germline lookup yields CDR1 MNHEY and CDR2 SMNVEV (reference sequence). The DNA for the CDR3 is TGTGCCAGCAGTAGTAGAACTAATGAAAAACTGTTTTTT. Translation: CASSSRTNEKLFF.

The chain links TRBV9 to TRBJ2-2; 16 bases agree with TRBD2. The CDR3 runs 17 residues. Germline V gives CDR1 SGDLS, CDR2 YYNGEE. The V gene end was trimmed by 3 bases and the J gene end by 6 bases; junction bases not matched to a gene: 5. The CDR3 sequence: CASSGGLAGGIAGELFF. The CDR3 nucleotides read TGTGCCAGCAGCGGGGGACTAGCGGGGGGGATTGCCGGGGAGCTGTTTTTT.